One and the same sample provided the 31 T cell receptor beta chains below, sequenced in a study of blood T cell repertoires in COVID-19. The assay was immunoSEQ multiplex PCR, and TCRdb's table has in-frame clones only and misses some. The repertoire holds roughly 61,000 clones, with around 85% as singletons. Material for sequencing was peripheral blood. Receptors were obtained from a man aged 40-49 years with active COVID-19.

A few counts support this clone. The CDR3 here is CASSSGTGNYGYTF. The CDR3 DNA reads TGCGCCAGCAGCTCAGGGACAGGGAACTATGGCTACACCTTC. The gene calls are TRBV5-1 and TRBJ1-2; TRBD1 aligns across 9 bases. V shed 3 bases and J 2 bases; nucleotides not matched to a gene: 2. Germline V gives CDR1 SGHRS, CDR2 YFSETQ. The CDR3 is made up of 14 amino acids.

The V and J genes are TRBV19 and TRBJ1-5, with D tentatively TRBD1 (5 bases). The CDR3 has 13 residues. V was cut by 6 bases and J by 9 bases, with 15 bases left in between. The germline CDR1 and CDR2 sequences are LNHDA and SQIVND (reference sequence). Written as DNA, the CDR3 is TGTGCCAGTAGCCGAGACAGTCGAGGGCCCCAGCATTTT. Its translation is CASSRDSRGPQHF.

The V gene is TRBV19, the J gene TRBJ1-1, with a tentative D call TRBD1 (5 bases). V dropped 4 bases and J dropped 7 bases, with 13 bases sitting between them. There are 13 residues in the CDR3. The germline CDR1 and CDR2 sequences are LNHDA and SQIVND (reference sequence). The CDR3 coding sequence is TGTGCCAGTAGTACCGGGGGTATCGGTGAAGCTTTCTTT. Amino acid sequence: CASSTGGIGEAFF.

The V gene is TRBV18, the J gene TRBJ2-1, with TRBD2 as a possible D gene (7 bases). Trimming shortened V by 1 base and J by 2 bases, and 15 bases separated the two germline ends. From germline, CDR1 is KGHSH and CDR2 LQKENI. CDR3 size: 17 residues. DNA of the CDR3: TGTGCCAGCTCACCACAAATGGGAGGGGGGGCCTACAATGAGCAGTTCTTC. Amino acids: CASSPQMGGGAYNEQFF.

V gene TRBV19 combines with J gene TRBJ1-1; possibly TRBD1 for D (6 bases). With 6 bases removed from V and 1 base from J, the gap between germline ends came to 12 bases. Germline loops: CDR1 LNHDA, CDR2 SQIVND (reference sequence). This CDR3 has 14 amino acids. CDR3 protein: CASRDQGTNTEAFF. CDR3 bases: TGTGCCAGTAGGGACCAGGGGACGAACACTGAAGCTTTCTTT.

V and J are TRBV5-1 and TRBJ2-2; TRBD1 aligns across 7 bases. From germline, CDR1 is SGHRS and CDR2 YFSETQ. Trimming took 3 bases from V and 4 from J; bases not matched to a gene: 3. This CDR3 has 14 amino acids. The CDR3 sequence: CASSWSGGTGELFF. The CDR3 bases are TGCGCCAGCAGCTGGTCAGGGGGCACCGGGGAGCTGTTTTTT.

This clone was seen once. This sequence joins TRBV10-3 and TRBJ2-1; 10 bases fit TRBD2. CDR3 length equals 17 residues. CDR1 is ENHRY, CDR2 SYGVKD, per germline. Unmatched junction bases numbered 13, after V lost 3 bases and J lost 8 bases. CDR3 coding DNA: TGTGCCATCAGTGATCTTAGCGGGAGGTTACCCGGCGATGAGCAGTTCTTC. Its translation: CAISDLSGRLPGDEQFF.

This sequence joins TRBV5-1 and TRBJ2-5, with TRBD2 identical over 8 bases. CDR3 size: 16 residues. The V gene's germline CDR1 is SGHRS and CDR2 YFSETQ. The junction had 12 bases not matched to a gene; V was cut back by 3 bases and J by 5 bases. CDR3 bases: TGCGCCAGCAGCTCGACTAGCGCGGGGAGCACGGAGACCCAGTACTTC. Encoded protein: CASSSTSAGSTETQYF.

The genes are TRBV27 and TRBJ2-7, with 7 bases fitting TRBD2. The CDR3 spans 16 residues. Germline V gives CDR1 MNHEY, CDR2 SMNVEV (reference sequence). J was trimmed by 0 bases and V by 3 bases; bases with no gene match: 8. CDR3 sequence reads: CASSLKRERSSYEQYF. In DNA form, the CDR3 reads TGTGCCAGCAGTTTGAAGCGGGAAAGGAGCTCCTACGAGCAGTACTTC.

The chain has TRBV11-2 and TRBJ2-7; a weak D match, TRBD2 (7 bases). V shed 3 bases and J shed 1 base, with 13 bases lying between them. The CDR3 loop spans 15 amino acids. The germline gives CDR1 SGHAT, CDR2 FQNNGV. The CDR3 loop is CASSFNREGSYEQYF. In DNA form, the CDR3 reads TGTGCCAGCAGCTTCAACAGGGAGGGGTCCTACGAGCAGTACTTC. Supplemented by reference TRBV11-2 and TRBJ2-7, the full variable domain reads EAGVAQSPRYKIIEKRQSVAFWCNPISGHATLYWYQQILGQGPKLLIQFQNNGVVDDSQLPKDRFSAERLKGVDSTLKIQPAKLEDSAVYLCASSFNREGSYEQYFGPGTRLTVT.

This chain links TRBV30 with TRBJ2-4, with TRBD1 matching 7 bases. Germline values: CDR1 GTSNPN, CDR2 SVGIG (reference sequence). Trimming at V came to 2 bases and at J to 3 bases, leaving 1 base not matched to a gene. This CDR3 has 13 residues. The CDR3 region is CAWSSGGKNIQYF. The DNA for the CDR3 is TGTGCCTGGAGTTCAGGGGGCAAAAACATTCAGTACTTC. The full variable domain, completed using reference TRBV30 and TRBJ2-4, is SQTIHQWPATLVQPVGSPLSLECTVEGTSNPNLYWYRQAAGRGLQLLFYSVGIGQISSEVPQNLSASRPQDRQFILSSKKLLLSDSGFYLCAWSSGGKNIQYFGAGTRLSVL.

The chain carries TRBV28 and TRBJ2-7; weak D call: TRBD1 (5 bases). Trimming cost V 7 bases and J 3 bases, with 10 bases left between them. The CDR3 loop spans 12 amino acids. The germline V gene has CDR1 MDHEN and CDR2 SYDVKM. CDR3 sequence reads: CASNLQGYEQYF. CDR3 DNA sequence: TGTGCCAGCAATCTTCAGGGCTACGAGCAGTACTTC.

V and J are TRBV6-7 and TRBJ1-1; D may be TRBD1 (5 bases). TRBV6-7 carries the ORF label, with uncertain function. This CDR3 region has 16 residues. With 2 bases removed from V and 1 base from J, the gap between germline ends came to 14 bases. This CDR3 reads CASSYKTVDGNTEAFF. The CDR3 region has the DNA TGTGCCAGCAGTTACAAGACAGTTGACGGGAACACTGAAGCTTTCTTT.

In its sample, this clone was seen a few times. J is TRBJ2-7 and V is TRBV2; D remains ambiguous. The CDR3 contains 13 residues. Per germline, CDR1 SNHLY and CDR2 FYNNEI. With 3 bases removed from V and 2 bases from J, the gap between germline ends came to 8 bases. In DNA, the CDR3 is TGTGCCAGCAGTGACAGGCAGCCCTACGAGCAGTACTTC. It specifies CASSDRQPYEQYF.

The CDR3 DNA is TGTGCCTGGAGTCCTACAGGGTTCGCGAACACCGGGGAGCTGTTTTTT. It is translated as CAWSPTGFANTGELFF. V is TRBV30 and J is TRBJ2-2; possible D gene TRBD1, 6 bases. Germline-derived CDR1 and CDR2 are GTSNPN and SVGIG (reference sequence). The CDR3 is 16 residues long. V lost 2 bases and J lost 0, with 13 bases in between.

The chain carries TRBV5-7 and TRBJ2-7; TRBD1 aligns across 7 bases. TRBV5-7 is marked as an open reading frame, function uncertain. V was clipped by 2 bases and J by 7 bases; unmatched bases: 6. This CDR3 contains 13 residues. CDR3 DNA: TGTGCCAGCAGCTTTGACAGGGTGGTAGAGCAGTACTTC. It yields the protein CASSFDRVVEQYF.

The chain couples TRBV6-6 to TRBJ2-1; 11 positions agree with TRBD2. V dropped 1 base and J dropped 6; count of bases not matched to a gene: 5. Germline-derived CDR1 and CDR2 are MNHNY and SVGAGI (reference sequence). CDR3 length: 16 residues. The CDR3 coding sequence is TGTGCCAGCAGTTACTTTAGCGGGAGGGCTAGCAATGAGCAGTTCTTC. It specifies CASSYFSGRASNEQFF.

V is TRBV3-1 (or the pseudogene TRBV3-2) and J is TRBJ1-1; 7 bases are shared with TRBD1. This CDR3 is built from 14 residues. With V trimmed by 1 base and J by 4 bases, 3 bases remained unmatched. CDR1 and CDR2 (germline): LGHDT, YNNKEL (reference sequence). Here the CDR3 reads CASSQAQGGTEAFF. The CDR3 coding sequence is TGTGCCAGCAGCCAAGCCCAGGGGGGCACTGAAGCTTTCTTT.

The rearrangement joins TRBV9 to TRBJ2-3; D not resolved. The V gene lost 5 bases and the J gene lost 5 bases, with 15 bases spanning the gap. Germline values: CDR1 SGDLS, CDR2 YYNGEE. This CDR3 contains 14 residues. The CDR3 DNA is TGTGCCAGCAGTAATTCACCCGCAGGAGATACGCAGTATTTT. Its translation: CASSNSPAGDTQYF.

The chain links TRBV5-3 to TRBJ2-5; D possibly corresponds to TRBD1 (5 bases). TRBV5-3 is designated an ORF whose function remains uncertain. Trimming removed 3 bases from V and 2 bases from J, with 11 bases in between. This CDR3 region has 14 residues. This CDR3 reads CARSSTAGQETQYF. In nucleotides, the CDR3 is TGTGCCAGAAGCTCAACAGCAGGGCAAGAGACCCAGTACTTC.

In nucleotides, the CDR3 is TGTGCCTGGAGTGCTCTAGCGGGAGACTACGAGCAGTACTTC. It encodes CAWSALAGDYEQYF. This chain uses TRBV30 with TRBJ2-7; 10 bases are shared with TRBD2. In germline, CDR1 is GTSNPN, CDR2 SVGIG (reference sequence). The V gene end was trimmed by 1 base and the J gene end by 3 bases; junction bases not matched to a gene: 3. The length of the CDR3 is 14 residues.

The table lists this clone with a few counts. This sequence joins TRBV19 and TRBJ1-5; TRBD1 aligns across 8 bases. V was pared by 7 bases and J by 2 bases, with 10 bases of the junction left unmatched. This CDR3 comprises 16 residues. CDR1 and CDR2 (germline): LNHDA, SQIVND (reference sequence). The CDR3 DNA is TGTGCCAGTATAGGAGACGGGACAGGAGGCAATCAGCCCCAGCATTTT. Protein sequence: CASIGDGTGGNQPQHF.

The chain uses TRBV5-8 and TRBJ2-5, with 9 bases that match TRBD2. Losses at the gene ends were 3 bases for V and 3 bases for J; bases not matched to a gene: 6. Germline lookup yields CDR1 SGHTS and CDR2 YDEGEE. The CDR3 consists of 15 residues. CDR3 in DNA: TGTGCCAGCAGCTCCTTGACTAGCGGAAAAGAGACCCAGTACTTC. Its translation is CASSSLTSGKETQYF.

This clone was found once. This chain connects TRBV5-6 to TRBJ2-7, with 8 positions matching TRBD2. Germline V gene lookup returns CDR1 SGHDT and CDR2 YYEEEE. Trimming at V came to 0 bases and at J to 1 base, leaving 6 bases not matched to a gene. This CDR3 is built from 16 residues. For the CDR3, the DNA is TGTGCCAGCAGCTTGGGGGTAGCGGGGCTTTCCTACGAGCAGTACTTC. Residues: CASSLGVAGLSYEQYF.

In nucleotides, the CDR3 is TGTGCCAGCAGCCGGTCAGATACGCAGTATTTT. It is translated as CASSRSDTQYF. The chain links TRBV7-9 to TRBJ2-3; the D is unclear. The V end lost 5 bases, the J end lost 4 bases, and 4 bases lay between the germline ends. The CDR3 length is 11 residues. From germline, CDR1 is SEHNR and CDR2 FQNEAQ (reference sequence).

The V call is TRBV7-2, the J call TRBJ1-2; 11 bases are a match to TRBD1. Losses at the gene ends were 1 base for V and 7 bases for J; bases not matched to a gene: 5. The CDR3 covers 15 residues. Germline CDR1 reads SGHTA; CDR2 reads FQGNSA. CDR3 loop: CASSLGADRGLGYTF. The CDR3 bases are TGTGCCAGCAGCTTAGGAGCGGACAGGGGGCTTGGCTACACCTTC.

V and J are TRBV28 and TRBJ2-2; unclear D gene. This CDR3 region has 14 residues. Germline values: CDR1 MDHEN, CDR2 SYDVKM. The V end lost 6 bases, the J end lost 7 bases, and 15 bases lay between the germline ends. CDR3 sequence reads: CASSRLSLVGELFF. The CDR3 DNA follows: TGTGCCAGCAGCCGCTTGAGTCTGGTCGGGGAGCTGTTTTTT.

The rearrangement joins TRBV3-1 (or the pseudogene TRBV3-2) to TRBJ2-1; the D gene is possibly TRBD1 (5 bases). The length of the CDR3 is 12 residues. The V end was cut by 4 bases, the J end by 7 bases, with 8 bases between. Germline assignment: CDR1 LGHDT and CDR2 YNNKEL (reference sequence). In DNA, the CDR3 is TGTGCCAGCAGCCGGGGCACAAATGAGCAGTTCTTC. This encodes CASSRGTNEQFF.

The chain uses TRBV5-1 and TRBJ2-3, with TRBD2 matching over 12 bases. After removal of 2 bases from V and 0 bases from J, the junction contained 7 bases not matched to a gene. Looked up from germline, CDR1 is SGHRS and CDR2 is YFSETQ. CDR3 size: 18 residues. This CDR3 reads CASSLLLAGGPSTDTQYF. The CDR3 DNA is TGCGCCAGCAGCTTACTACTAGCGGGAGGCCCTAGCACAGATACGCAGTATTTT.

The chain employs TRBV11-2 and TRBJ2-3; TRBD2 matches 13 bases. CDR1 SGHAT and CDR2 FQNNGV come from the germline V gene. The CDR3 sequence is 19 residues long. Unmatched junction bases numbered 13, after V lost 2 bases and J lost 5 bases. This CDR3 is CASSLISWTSGSVGDTQYF. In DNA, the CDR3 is TGTGCCAGCAGCTTAATATCCTGGACTAGCGGGAGCGTTGGAGATACGCAGTATTTT. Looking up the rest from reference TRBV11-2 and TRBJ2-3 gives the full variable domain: EAGVAQSPRYKIIEKRQSVAFWCNPISGHATLYWYQQILGQGPKLLIQFQNNGVVDDSQLPKDRFSAERLKGVDSTLKIQPAKLEDSAVYLCASSLISWTSGSVGDTQYFGPGTRLTVL.

DNA for the CDR3: TGTGCCAGTAGTATGTCCGAGGGTGAGCAGTTCTTC. Its protein product is CASSMSEGEQFF. The chain carries TRBV19 and TRBJ2-1, with TRBD2 as a possible D gene (5 bases). The V gene's germline CDR1 is LNHDA and CDR2 SQIVND (reference sequence). The CDR3 consists of 12 residues. The V end lost 3 bases, the J end lost 9 bases, and 9 bases lay between the germline ends.